The rows below give T cell receptor beta chains drawn from one sample of a study of T-cell reconstitution after alpha-beta-depleted transplantation in children. One entry per CDR3 protein results from TCRdb running MiXCR on the PCR reads. The sample contains 220,000 or so distinct CDR3 sequences, around 8% of which appear only once. The input for sequencing was PBMCs, mostly from graft donor cells, taken 180 days after TCRalphabeta/CD19-depleted stem cell transplant. The receptor set was obtained from a male patient between 5 and 17 years old who had a stem cell transplant for acute lymphoblastic leukemia, so the T cells may come from the graft donor. CDR3s include the opening cysteine and the closing phenylalanine or tryptophan. A D gene is named only where the DNA matches it firmly. A row's size may be missing; if present it is once, few, many or a size class.

cdr3_nt cdr3_aa v_call clone_size d_call j_call
TGTGCCAGCAGTTACTCATGGAGCTCCTATAATTCACCCCTCCACTTT CASSYSWSSYNSPLHF TRBV6-5 many - TRBJ1-6
TGTGCCAGCAGCCAAGATAAACTAGCGGGAGGCGAAGAGCAGTTCTTC CASSQDKLAGGEEQFF TRBV14 many TRBD2 TRBJ2-1
TGCGCCAGCAGCTTCAGGCCTGTAGGTTTCACGAACACCGGGGAGCTGTTTTTT CASSFRPVGFTNTGELFF TRBV5-1 - - TRBJ2-2
TGTGCTAGTGGTTCCCGGGACATCCGACACGAGCAGTACTTC CASGSRDIRHEQYF TRBV12-5 many - TRBJ2-7
TGTGCCAGCAGTTACGACAGGGGACCTGGAAACACCATATATTTT CASSYDRGPGNTIYF TRBV6-5 many TRBD1 TRBJ1-3
TGTGCCAGCAGCCCGCGGACAGCGGCAGGGAACACTGAAGCTTTCTTT CASSPRTAAGNTEAFF TRBV4-2 many - TRBJ1-1
TGTGCCAGCAGCTGGAAATTCTTC CASSWKFF TRBV5-4 - - TRBJ2-1
TGTGCCAGCAGCTGGGGGTCGGTGTGGAGGGCCCCTAGCGGGAGACCTACCGGGGAGCTGTTTTTT CASSWGSVWRAPSGRPTGELFF TRBV5-4 - TRBD2 TRBJ2-2
TGCAGTGCTGGGGGACAGGGGAACATGAACACTGAAGCTTTCTTT CSAGGQGNMNTEAFF TRBV20-1 - TRBD1 TRBJ1-1
TGTGCCAGCAGTTTTCACAGGCTCATGAACACTGAAGCTTTCTTT CASSFHRLMNTEAFF TRBV12-3/TRBV12-4 many - TRBJ1-1
TGTGCCAGCAGCGGATTCTCAGGGGGGGCTGAAGCTTTCTTT CASSGFSGGAEAFF TRBV11-2 - TRBD1 TRBJ1-1
TGTGCCAGCAGCGTAGACCAGCGGAACACCGGGGAGCTGTTTTTT CASSVDQRNTGELFF TRBV9 many - TRBJ2-2
TGTGCCATCACCCCCAGGGGGGCCCCCGGAGGAGGAGGGAATGAGCAGTTCTTC CAITPRGAPGGGGNEQFF TRBV10-3 many - TRBJ2-1
TGTGCCAGCAGTTTACAGTCCCTTCAGGGTGGGGTTGAAAAACTGTTTTTT CASSLQSLQGGVEKLFF TRBV12-3/TRBV12-4 many - TRBJ1-4
TGTGCCAGCAGCTTCAGCGACAGGGCGGACGAGCAGTACTTC CASSFSDRADEQYF TRBV7-9 - TRBD1 TRBJ2-7
TGCAGTGCGGACGGCCGAGCTACGCAGTATTTT CSADGRATQYF TRBV20-1 - - TRBJ2-3
TGTGCCAGCAGCCAAGAGGGAGGGAATAACAATCAGCCCCAGCATTTT CASSQEGGNNNQPQHF TRBV3-1 many - TRBJ1-5
TGTGCCATCAGTGCACTCGGGCCGGGGAACACTGAAGCTTTCTTT CAISALGPGNTEAFF TRBV10-3 many - TRBJ1-1
TGCGCCAGCAGCTTGACGAACTCCTACGAGCAGTACTTC CASSLTNSYEQYF TRBV5-1 many - TRBJ2-7